What follows are 26 T cell receptor beta chains derived from one specimen sequenced in a study of T cells in Graves' hyperthyroidism and ophthalmopathy. RNA transcripts gave rise to amplified TCR beta CDR3 regions. RT-PCR in the first round (using the HTBI primer set) targeted the TCR CDR3. A single record per CDR3 protein comes from TCRdb applying MiXCR to the multiplex PCR reads. The profile shows hundreds of thousands of distinct CDR3 sequences, around a quarter of them singletons. The source material was blood. These TCRs come from a man in his fifties or sixties with Graves' hyperthyroidism.

This clonotype occurred a few times. The chain couples TRBV28 to TRBJ2-7; TRBD2 aligns across 9 bases. V gave up 5 bases and J gave up 2 bases; unmatched junction bases: 10. CDR3 length: 16 residues. Germline V gene lookup returns CDR1 MDHEN and CDR2 SYDVKM. For the CDR3, the DNA is TGTGCCAGCAGTGCTATAATGGGACTAGCAGCCTACGAGCAGTACTTC. It is translated as CASSAIMGLAAYEQYF.

This clonotype was detected a few times. CDR3 in DNA: TGTGCCAGCAGCTTCCGACTAGATGGGACCCAGTACTTC. Its translation: CASSFRLDGTQYF. The genes are TRBV3-1 and TRBJ2-5; D may be TRBD2 (6 bases). In germline, CDR1 is LGHDT, CDR2 YNNKEL (reference sequence). The CDR3 has 13 amino acids. Trimming took off 5 bases at V and 7 bases at J, with 14 bases between the two ends.

To note about this clonotype: This may be a read error: a much more frequent sequence differs by one nucleotide. The CDR3 does not end in the conserved phenylalanine or tryptophan, so this is likely a read error. The V call is TRBV20-1, the J call TRBJ2-1, with 13 bases that match TRBD2. The CDR3 loop spans 15 amino acids. Germline lookup yields CDR1 DFQATT and CDR2 SNEGSKA (reference sequence). The V segment lost 4 bases and the J segment 4 bases; nucleotides outside the gene matches: 4. The CDR3 sequence is CSANQLAGGYNEQFS. The DNA for the CDR3 is TGCAGTGCTAACCAACTAGCGGGAGGGTACAATGAGCAGTTCTCC.

This clonotype was observed a few times. This chain uses TRBV20-1 with TRBJ1-1; the D gene is possibly TRBD1 (5 bases). The germline CDR1 and CDR2 sequences are DFQATT and SNEGSKA (reference sequence). This CDR3 is built from 15 residues. Trimming removed 0 bases at V and 7 bases at J, with 18 bases between. The CDR3 loop reads CSARDAGTERGEAFF. In nucleotides, the CDR3 is TGCAGTGCTAGAGATGCTGGGACTGAACGTGGTGAAGCTTTCTTT.

The chain recombines TRBV29-1 with TRBJ2-5; possibly TRBD1 for D (6 bases). V lost 6 bases to trimming and J lost 7 bases, with 18 bases between them. This CDR3 spans 13 amino acids. The germline gives CDR1 SQVTM, CDR2 ANQGSEA. The CDR3 sequence is CSVTGTWGRTQYF. CDR3 nucleotide sequence: TGCAGCGTGACTGGGACCTGGGGGCGGACCCAGTACTTC.

The V call is TRBV6-2 or TRBV6-3, the J call TRBJ1-1, with D possibly being TRBD1 (6 bases). Germline V gives CDR1 MNHEY, CDR2 SVGEGT. Trimming cost V 5 bases and J 6 bases, with 19 bases left between them. This CDR3 is 15 amino acids long. The CDR3 DNA follows: TGTGCCAGCAGTCCCCTAGGGGGGGGCATCGCTGAAGCTTTCTTT. This translates into CASSPLGGGIAEAFF.

The chain joins TRBV9 to TRBJ2-7; D is uncertain. The CDR3 sequence is 14 residues long. Trimming pared 0 bases from V and 2 bases from J, leaving 9 bases between. CDR1 SGDLS and CDR2 YYNGEE come from the germline V gene. For the CDR3, the DNA is TGTGCCAGCAGCGTAGGCCAGCAACCCTACGAGCAGTACTTC. Its protein is CASSVGQQPYEQYF.

The J gene is TRBJ1-2, the V gene TRBV10-2; TRBD1 agrees at 8 bases. CDR3 length: 16 residues. With V trimmed by 1 base and J by 4 bases, 8 bases remained unmatched. The germline V gene has CDR1 WSHSY and CDR2 SAAADI. CDR3 nucleotide sequence: TGCGCCAGCAGTGAGTTCACAGGGGGGGCCTCCTATGGCTACACCTTC. It is translated as CASSEFTGGASYGYTF.

The chain joins TRBV3-1 to TRBJ2-2; no clear D. The ends were cut back, 1 base at V and 7 bases at J, with 4 bases in the middle. The CDR3 consists of 12 residues. Germline loops: CDR1 LGHDT, CDR2 YNNKEL (reference sequence). The CDR3 nucleotides are TGTGCCAGCAGCCAAGCGGTCGGGGAGCTGTTTTTT. This gives the protein CASSQAVGELFF.

V usage is TRBV3-1 and J usage is TRBJ2-1; D remains unclear. From germline, CDR1 is LGHDT and CDR2 YNNKEL (reference sequence). V gave up 1 base and J gave up 5 bases, with 9 bases separating them. This CDR3 has 14 residues. The CDR3 reads CASSQVPHNNEQFF. The CDR3 region has the DNA TGTGCCAGCAGCCAAGTCCCACACAACAATGAGCAGTTCTTC.

This clonotype was counted between two and nine times. This chain connects TRBV5-1 to TRBJ2-7; D perhaps matches TRBD2 (5 bases). The CDR3 runs to 13 residues. Trimming removed 0 bases from V and 5 bases from J, with 9 bases in between. CDR1 is SGHRS, CDR2 YFSETQ, per germline. CDR3 bases: TGCGCCAGCAGCTTGGATGGAGGCGACGAGCAGTACTTC. It specifies CASSLDGGDEQYF.

This clonotype was recorded once. Given a much more abundant clone one base away, this may be a read error. The rearrangement joins TRBV28 to TRBJ1-2, with D possibly being TRBD1 (5 bases). V dropped 10 bases and J dropped 4 bases, with 16 bases sitting between them. The CDR3 sequence is 13 residues long. Germline values: CDR1 MDHEN, CDR2 SYDVKM. The CDR3 DNA sequence: TGTGCCAACCTGTTCCAGGGAAGCTATGGCTACACCTTC. Translated, it gives CANLFQGSYGYTF.

The chain recombines TRBV6-5 with TRBJ2-3; TRBD2 might be the D (6 bases). Germline assignment: CDR1 MNHEY and CDR2 SVGAGI. V was cut by 4 bases and J by 0 bases, with 11 bases left in between. The CDR3 has 15 residues. The CDR3 region is CASSSAGTSTDTQYF. CDR3 in DNA: TGTGCCAGCAGTTCAGCGGGCACTAGCACAGATACGCAGTATTTT.

The CDR3 sequence: CASSIFGSSLTDTQYF. The CDR3 DNA follows: TGTGCCAGTAGTATATTCGGCTCTTCCCTCACAGATACGCAGTATTTT. The chain links TRBV19 to TRBJ2-3; D gene uncertain. Trimming took off 2 bases at V and 2 bases at J, with 14 bases between the two ends. The CDR3 consists of 16 residues. Germline CDR1 is LNHDA and CDR2 is SQIVND (reference sequence). The variable domain in full, with the rest retrieved from reference TRBV19 and TRBJ2-3, is DGGITQSPKYLFRKEGQNVTLSCEQNLNHDAMYWYRQDPGQGLRLIYYSQIVNDFQKGDIAEGYSVSREKKESFPLTVTSAQKNPTAFYLCASSIFGSSLTDTQYFGPGTRLTVL.

This clonotype occurred once. J is TRBJ1-2 and V is TRBV2; D not certain. Trimming stripped 1 base from V and 1 base from J, with 7 bases between. The CDR3 spans 14 residues. Per germline, CDR1 SNHLY and CDR2 FYNNEI. The CDR3 DNA reads TGTGCCAGCAGTGAAGGATTTCTTAACTATGGCTACACCTTC. Translating gives CASSEGFLNYGYTF.

This clonotype was observed many times. The J gene is TRBJ2-7, the V gene TRBV3-1; D unclear. CDR3 length equals 12 residues. CDR1 is LGHDT and CDR2 is YNNKEL in the germline V gene (reference sequence). V was clipped by 5 bases and J by 6 bases, with 11 bases between them. CDR3 sequence: CASSDLGGEQYF. Written as DNA, the CDR3 is TGTGCCAGCAGCGATCTTGGCGGCGAGCAGTACTTC.

This clonotype was detected many times. One junction end disagrees with the germline gene, perhaps due to a read error. The rearrangement uses TRBV5-1 and TRBJ2-1; 8 bases line up with TRBD2. Per germline, CDR1 SGHRS and CDR2 YFSETQ. The CDR3 runs 15 residues. Here the CDR3 reads CASSLVTSGYNEQFF. CDR3 in DNA: TGTGCCAGCAGCTTAGTTACTAGCGGTTACAATGAGCAGTTCTTC.

This clonotype has just a few counts. This chain links TRBV18 with TRBJ2-1, with D possibly matching TRBD2 (5 bases). CDR3 length equals 16 residues. V was pared by 2 bases and J by 1 base, with 12 bases between. CDR1 is KGHSH and CDR2 is LQKENI in the germline V gene. CDR3 amino acids: CASSPAGGLSYNEQFF. The CDR3 nucleotides read TGTGCCAGCTCACCAGCGGGTGGGCTTTCCTACAATGAGCAGTTCTTC.

This clonotype was recorded at least ten times. The rearrangement links TRBV3-1 to TRBJ2-3; D is ambiguous. Deletions cut 1 base from V and 7 bases from J, with 6 bases between. Germline CDR1 reads LGHDT; CDR2 reads YNNKEL (reference sequence). This CDR3 comprises 12 residues. CDR3 DNA: TGTGCCAGCAGCCAAGTGGGTAATACGCAGTATTTT. Amino acids: CASSQVGNTQYF.

This clonotype was seen repeatedly, ten times or more. This chain uses TRBV11-2 with TRBJ2-7; maybe TRBD1 (5 bases). The CDR3 runs 12 residues. Germline assignment: CDR1 SGHAT and CDR2 FQNNGV. V was trimmed by 5 bases and J by 3 bases, leaving 8 bases between them. DNA for the CDR3: TGTGCCAGCAGCATTCAGGGCTACGAGCAGTACTTC. Translated, it gives CASSIQGYEQYF. Full variable domain (outside the CDR3, taken from reference TRBV11-2 and TRBJ2-7): EAGVAQSPRYKIIEKRQSVAFWCNPISGHATLYWYQQILGQGPKLLIQFQNNGVVDDSQLPKDRFSAERLKGVDSTLKIQPAKLEDSAVYLCASSIQGYEQYFGPGTRLTVT.

V is TRBV7-9 and J is TRBJ1-2, with D unclear. Trimming cost V 1 base and J 0 bases, with 9 bases left between them. Germline V CDR1 and CDR2: SEHNR, FQNEAQ (reference sequence). This CDR3 contains 15 residues. This CDR3 reads CASSLGSRTNYGYTF. CDR3 nucleotide sequence: TGTGCCAGCAGCTTAGGAAGCAGAACTAACTATGGCTACACCTTC.

The J gene is TRBJ2-1, the V gene TRBV12-3 or TRBV12-4, with 9 nucleotides matching TRBD2. This CDR3 is built from 15 residues. Trimming at V came to 2 bases and at J to 5 bases, leaving 4 bases not matched to a gene. The DNA for the CDR3 is TGTGCCAGCAGTTTATTTGCGGGAGGGAACAATGAGCAGTTCTTC. This sequence encodes CASSLFAGGNNEQFF.

This clonotype was counted ten times or more. The chain joins TRBV3-1 to TRBJ2-5; a possible D gene is TRBD1 (5 bases). This CDR3 is built from 13 residues. Trimming shortened V by 7 bases and J by 5 bases, and 14 bases separated the two germline ends. The germline CDR1 and CDR2 sequences are LGHDT and YNNKEL (reference sequence). The CDR3 sequence is CASKPQGWETQYF. CDR3 nucleotides: TGTGCCAGCAAGCCGCAGGGCTGGGAGACCCAGTACTTC.

This clonotype was counted a few times. Sequence at one end of the junction differs from germline and may be a read error. The chain employs TRBV10-3 and TRBJ2-7; maybe TRBD1 (5 bases). Per the germline V gene, CDR1 is ENHRY and CDR2 is SYGVKD. The CDR3 sequence is 15 residues long. DNA of the CDR3: TGTGCCATCAGTGACTCCTCCAGGGCAAGCTACGGGCAGTACTTC. This encodes CAISDSSRASYGQYF.

The chain uses TRBV11-3 and TRBJ2-2, with a possible D match to TRBD1 (6 bases). The CDR3 has 14 residues. Germline V lookup: CDR1 SGHNT, CDR2 YENEEA. V was cut by 6 bases and J by 9 bases, with 17 bases left in between. The CDR3 sequence is CASRQGPEDRELFF. In DNA form, the CDR3 reads TGTGCCAGCAGACAGGGACCAGAAGACCGGGAGCTGTTTTTT.

This chain links TRBV24-1 with TRBJ2-1; D possibly matches TRBD1 or TRBD2 (5 bases each). Trimming took 4 bases from V and 8 from J, leaving 17 bases between them. Germline V lookup: CDR1 KGHDR, CDR2 SFDVKD. This CDR3 is 15 amino acids long. The CDR3 protein is CATSDDGTRLDEQFF. DNA for the CDR3: TGTGCCACCAGTGACGACGGGACCCGCTTGGATGAGCAGTTCTTC.